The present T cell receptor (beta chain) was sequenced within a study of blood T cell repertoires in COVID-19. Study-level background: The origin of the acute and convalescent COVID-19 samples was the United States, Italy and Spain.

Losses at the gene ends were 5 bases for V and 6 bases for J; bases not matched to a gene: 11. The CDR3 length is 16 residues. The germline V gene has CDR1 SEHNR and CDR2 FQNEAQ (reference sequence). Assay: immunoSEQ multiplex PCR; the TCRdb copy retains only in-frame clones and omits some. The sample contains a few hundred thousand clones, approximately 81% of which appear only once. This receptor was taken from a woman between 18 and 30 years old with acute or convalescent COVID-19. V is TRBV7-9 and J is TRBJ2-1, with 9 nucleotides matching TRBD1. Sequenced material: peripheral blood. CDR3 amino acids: CASSPPIGQGRNEQFF. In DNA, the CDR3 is TGTGCCAGCAGCCCCCCAATTGGACAGGGGCGCAATGAGCAGTTCTTC.